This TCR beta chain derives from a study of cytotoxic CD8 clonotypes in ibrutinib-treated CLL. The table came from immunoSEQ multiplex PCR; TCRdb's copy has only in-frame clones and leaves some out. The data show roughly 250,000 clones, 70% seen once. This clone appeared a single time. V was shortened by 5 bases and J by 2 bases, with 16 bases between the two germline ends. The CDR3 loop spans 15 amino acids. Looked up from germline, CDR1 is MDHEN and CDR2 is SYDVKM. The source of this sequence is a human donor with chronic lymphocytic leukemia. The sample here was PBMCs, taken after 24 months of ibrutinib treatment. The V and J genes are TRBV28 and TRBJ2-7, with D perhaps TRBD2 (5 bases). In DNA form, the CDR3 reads TGTGCCAGCAGTCTCGACGGACTCTTACCCTACGAGCAGTACTTC. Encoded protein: CASSLDGLLPYEQYF.